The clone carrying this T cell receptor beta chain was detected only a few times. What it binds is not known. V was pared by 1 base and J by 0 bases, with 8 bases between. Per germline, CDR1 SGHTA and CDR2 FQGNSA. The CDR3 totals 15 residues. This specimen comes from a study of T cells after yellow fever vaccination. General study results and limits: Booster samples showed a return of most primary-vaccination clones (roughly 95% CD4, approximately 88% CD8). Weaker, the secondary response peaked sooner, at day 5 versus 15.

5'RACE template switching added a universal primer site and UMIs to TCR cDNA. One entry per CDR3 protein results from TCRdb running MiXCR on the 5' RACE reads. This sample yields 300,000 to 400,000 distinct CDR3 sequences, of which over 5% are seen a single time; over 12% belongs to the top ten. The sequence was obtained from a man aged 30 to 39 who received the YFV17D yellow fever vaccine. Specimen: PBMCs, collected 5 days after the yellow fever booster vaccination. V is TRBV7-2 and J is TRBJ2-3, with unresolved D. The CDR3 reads CASSLDPVSTDTQYF. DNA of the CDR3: TGTGCCAGCAGCTTAGACCCGGTTAGCACAGATACGCAGTATTTT.